This T cell receptor (beta chain) was profiled in a study of T cell responses to AZD1222 COVID-19 vaccine. Regarding the study as a whole: Donor demographics were predominantly white British with a female majority; clonal diversity may be underestimated. The peak T cell response came first, and repertoires were sampled only after it. Spike-specific TCR repertoires showed rising breadth and depth after two AZD1222 doses.

As to this clone: Its matching antigen is unknown.

Using immunoSEQ multiplex PCR, the repertoire was profiled, and TCRdb retains in-frame clones only, with some absent. The sample includes tens of thousands of clones, 92% seen only once; the top ten take approximately 5%. Per the germline V gene, CDR1 is SGHRS and CDR2 is YFSETQ. V lost 3 bases, J lost 2 bases, and 17 bases lay in between. This CDR3 is built from 17 residues. The input for sequencing was peripheral blood, taken 28 days after the second AZD1222 dose. This clonotype originated in an adult who received the AZD1222 COVID-19 vaccine. This sequence joins TRBV5-1 and TRBJ2-2; a weak D match, TRBD2 (6 bases). The CDR3 here is CASSWEESVLNTGELFF. DNA for the CDR3: TGCGCCAGCAGCTGGGAGGAGTCAGTGCTAAACACCGGGGAGCTGTTTTTT. Full variable domain (remainder filled in from reference TRBV5-1 and TRBJ2-2): KAGVTQTPRYLIKTRGQQVTLSCSPISGHRSVSWYQQTPGQGLQFLFEYFSETQRNKGNFPGRFSGRQFSNSRSEMNVSTLELGDSALYLCASSWEESVLNTGELFFGEGSRLTVL.